The entry below describes one T cell receptor beta chain. Its target is unknown. Method: immunoSEQ multiplex PCR; TCRdb's copy keeps in-frame clones and lacks some. The data contain around 1.6 million clones, 98% of them singletons. The source of the sample is a study of shared clonotypes between healthy human individuals. The study, taken as a whole, reports: Having only a few donors restricted how much genetic and exposure-history diversity was captured. The study found lower generation probabilities in non-shared clonotypes than in those shared by all four donors. The naive CD4 repertoires of a few donors were compared, and around 5% of clonotypes were shared.

It was into CD45RA+ naive and CD45RA-negative memory subsets that the CD4+ cells were split. The clonotype was recovered from a man aged 30 to 39 in good health. The sequencing sample was made of naive CD4+ T cells sorted from blood. Subset here: CD45RA+ positively selected.

Here the CDR3 DNA reads TGTGCCAGCTCCCCTCCGGGACAGGGTTTCGGAGACTATGGCTACACCTTC. Protein sequence: CASSPPGQGFGDYGYTF. The rearrangement joins TRBV18 to TRBJ1-2, with 9 bases identical to TRBD1. The V and J ends lost 6 bases and 3 bases, in that order; junction bases with no gene match: 14. CDR3 size: 17 residues. From germline, CDR1 is KGHSH and CDR2 LQKENI. Full variable domain (missing parts from reference TRBV18 and TRBJ1-2): NAGVMQNPRHLVRRRGQEARLRCSPMKGHSHVYWYRQLPEEGLKFMVYLQKENIIDESGMPKERFSAEFPKEGPSILRIQQVVRGDSAAYFCASSPPGQGFGDYGYTFGSGTRLTVV.